Listed below are T cell receptor beta chains from one sample, sequenced in a study of blood T cells in healthy people across ages. TCRdb recomputed calls from the 5' RACE reads with MiXCR, one row per CDR3 protein. The table has roughly 800,000 distinct CDR3 sequences, over 45% seen once; the top ten hold around 22%. The sample was blood. These receptors all stem from a man aged 25 to 40 in good health. Both conserved end residues are part of each CDR3. The order of the fields is V gene, D gene, clone size, J gene, CDR3 DNA, CDR3 protein. The D gene is left open where the match is weak. Size tells how often a clone was seen (once, few, many) or the class of an expanded clone, and some rows leave it out.

TRBV29-1,NA,few,TRBJ2-7,TGCAGCGTAGCAGGACAGACTAATACCTACGAGCAGTACTTC,CSVAGQTNTYEQYF
TRBV6-1,NA,once,TRBJ2-3,TGTGCCAGCAGTAGCGGTCGGCTAACTAGACGAGACACAGATACGCAGTATTTT,CASSSGRLTRRDTDTQYF
TRBV7-9,NA,NA,TRBJ2-7,TGTGCCAGCACCCAAGTTGGGGGCGAGCAGTACTTC,CASTQVGGEQYF
TRBV20-1,TRBD2,NA,TRBJ2-1,TGCAGTGCCGGACTAGCGGAGGCCTACAATGAGCAGTTCTTC,CSAGLAEAYNEQFF
TRBV7-2,TRBD1,NA,TRBJ1-2,TGTGCCAGCAGCCCACTCCTGCCGGGACAGGGTTATGGCTACACCTTC,CASSPLLPGQGYGYTF
TRBV12-3/TRBV12-4,TRBD2,NA,TRBJ2-3,TGTGCCAGCAGTTTTCTAGCGGGCACAGATACGCAGTATTTT,CASSFLAGTDTQYF
TRBV18,NA,NA,TRBJ2-3,TGTGCCAGCTCACCACCGGCCCATTCCGCAGATACGCAGTATTTT,CASSPPAHSADTQYF
TRBV4-1,TRBD2,few,TRBJ2-1,TGCGCCAGCAGCCCCGGGACTAGTCTCGATGAGCAGTTCTTC,CASSPGTSLDEQFF
TRBV6-1,TRBD1,few,TRBJ1-5,TGTGCCAGCAGACCGGGACAGATCCAGCCCCAGCATTTT,CASRPGQIQPQHF
TRBV12-3/TRBV12-4,NA,NA,TRBJ1-2,TGTGCCAGCACCCTTAGTCGGGGGGGAGGCTACACCTTC,CASTLSRGGGYTF
TRBV28,NA,NA,TRBJ1-5,TGTGCCAGCAGTTCCCGGCCTCATAGCAATCAGCCCCAGCATTTT,CASSSRPHSNQPQHF
TRBV6-6,TRBD2,few,TRBJ2-1,TGTGCCAGGGACCCGGGACTAGGGGACAATGAGCAGTTCTTC,CARDPGLGDNEQFF
TRBV25-1,NA,NA,TRBJ1-1,TGTGCCAGCAGTGAAGGGAAAAAAGCTTTCTTT,CASSEGKKAFF
TRBV7-2,NA,NA,TRBJ2-5,TGTGCCAGCAGCCCGACTGGGGCAGGGACCCAGTACTTC,CASSPTGAGTQYF
TRBV4-3,NA,NA,TRBJ2-3,TGCGCCAGCAGCGACCGGGACTCATTCACAGATACGCAGTATTTT,CASSDRDSFTDTQYF
TRBV9,TRBD2,NA,TRBJ2-3,TGTGCCAGCAGCGTAGGGGGAGGGAGGCTGGATACGCAGTATTTT,CASSVGGGRLDTQYF
TRBV10-3,TRBD2,NA,TRBJ2-5,TGTGCCATCTCGGGACTAGCGGGGGGTTCTGGAGGAGAGACCCAGTACTTC,CAISGLAGGSGGETQYF
TRBV5-1,TRBD2,NA,TRBJ2-1,TGCGCCAGCAGCTTGGAACTAGCGGAAAATGAGCAGTTCTTC,CASSLELAENEQFF
TRBV18,NA,NA,TRBJ2-7,TGTGCCAGCTCACCACCGTCGGCCGAAGGAACCTACGAGCAGTACTTC,CASSPPSAEGTYEQYF
TRBV20-1,NA,NA,TRBJ1-1,TGCAGTGCTAGGAGGGGCGAGGAGGGTCGGACTGAAGCTTTCTTT,CSARRGEEGRTEAFF
TRBV4-1,NA,few,TRBJ2-1,TGCGCCAGCAGCCAACTCTTTGGAAGACTCTCCTACAATGAGCAGTTCTTC,CASSQLFGRLSYNEQFF
TRBV28,NA,NA,TRBJ2-7,TGTGCCAGCAGATCTCCAGGGCAGGGGAAGAACGAGCAGTACTTC,CASRSPGQGKNEQYF
TRBV7-2,NA,NA,TRBJ1-2,TGTGCCAGCAGCTTAAGGGGCTTCGAATACGGATATGGCTACACCTTC,CASSLRGFEYGYGYTF
TRBV29-1,TRBD2,NA,TRBJ2-3,TGCAGCGCCCGGGGGCTAGCGGGAGGGGGTGCGCAGTATTTT,CSARGLAGGGAQYF
TRBV20-1,NA,once,TRBJ2-5,TGCAGTGCCCCACCCTCAGCCGGGTATAAAGAGACCCAGTACTTC,CSAPPSAGYKETQYF
TRBV4-3,NA,few,TRBJ2-5,TGCGCCAGCAGCCAAGATTCCAGTGGAGAGACCCAGTACTTC,CASSQDSSGETQYF
TRBV28,NA,NA,TRBJ2-1,TGTGCCAGCAGTTTCTACAGGAGTGCGACTAGAAACAATGAGCAGTTCTTC,CASSFYRSATRNNEQFF
TRBV20-1,TRBD2,NA,TRBJ2-5,TGCAGTGCCCCCAAAGCGGGAGATGGGAAGACCCAGTACTTC,CSAPKAGDGKTQYF
TRBV20-1,TRBD2,NA,TRBJ2-7,TGCAGTGCTAGTAGCGGGAGTTTCTACGAGCAGTACTTC,CSASSGSFYEQYF
TRBV5-1,TRBD2,NA,TRBJ2-7,TGCGCCAGCAGCTGGGAGGGTTACTACGAGCAGTACTTC,CASSWEGYYEQYF
TRBV7-2,NA,NA,TRBJ2-7,TGTGCCAGCAGCTTAAGGGGACTTGCTAAGAGCTCCTACAATGAGCAGTACTTC,CASSLRGLAKSSYNEQYF
TRBV27,NA,once,TRBJ1-2,TGTGCCAGCAGTACCCCGGCATCCTATGGCTACACCTTC,CASSTPASYGYTF
TRBV15,NA,NA,TRBJ1-6,TGTGCCACCAGCAGAGATCATTCACCCCTCCACTTT,CATSRDHSPLHF
TRBV27,NA,NA,TRBJ1-1,TGTGCCAGCAGTTTCCAGGGCCCCCTGGACACTGAAGCTTTCTTT,CASSFQGPLDTEAFF
TRBV7-9,TRBD1,NA,TRBJ1-6,TGTGCCAGCAGCTTAGGGGACAGGGGCAATTCACCCCTCCACTTT,CASSLGDRGNSPLHF
TRBV2,NA,NA,TRBJ2-7,TGTGCCAGTAACCCAGGGCCCCCCTACGTGCAGTACTTC,CASNPGPPYVQYF
TRBV2,NA,NA,TRBJ2-5,TGTGCCAGCCACGTTGGGGAGACCCAGTACTTC,CASHVGETQYF
TRBV25-1,NA,NA,TRBJ1-6,TGTGCCAGCAGTGAATTTAGGTCACCCCTCCACTTT,CASSEFRSPLHF
TRBV18,TRBD1,NA,TRBJ2-7,TGTGCCAGCTCACCACCGACAGGGTTCGGGCAGTACTTC,CASSPPTGFGQYF
TRBV20-1,NA,NA,TRBJ2-3,TGCAGTGCTAGAGATCCGTCTCGGGATACGCAGTATTTT,CSARDPSRDTQYF
TRBV15,NA,NA,TRBJ2-7,TGTGCCACTACCTCCAGTAGAGGCTCCTACAATGAGCAGTACTTC,CATTSSRGSYNEQYF
TRBV20-1,NA,NA,TRBJ2-2,TGCAGTGCTAGCCCGATATCCGGGGAGCTGTTTTTT,CSASPISGELFF
TRBV5-1,NA,NA,TRBJ2-2,TGCGCCAGCAGCTTGGGACTTAATATCGGGGAGCTGTTTTTT,CASSLGLNIGELFF
TRBV29-1,TRBD2,NA,TRBJ2-1,TGCAGCGTTGAAGATCCCGCGGGGGAATCTTACAATGAGCAGTTCTTC,CSVEDPAGESYNEQFF
TRBV5-1,NA,once,TRBJ2-1,TGCGCCAGCGGCCGAAGTGACAATGAGCAGTTCTTC,CASGRSDNEQFF
TRBV5-1,NA,NA,TRBJ1-1,TGCGCCAGCAGCGGGGGGCGCCGTCGAACTGAAGCTTTCTTT,CASSGGRRRTEAFF